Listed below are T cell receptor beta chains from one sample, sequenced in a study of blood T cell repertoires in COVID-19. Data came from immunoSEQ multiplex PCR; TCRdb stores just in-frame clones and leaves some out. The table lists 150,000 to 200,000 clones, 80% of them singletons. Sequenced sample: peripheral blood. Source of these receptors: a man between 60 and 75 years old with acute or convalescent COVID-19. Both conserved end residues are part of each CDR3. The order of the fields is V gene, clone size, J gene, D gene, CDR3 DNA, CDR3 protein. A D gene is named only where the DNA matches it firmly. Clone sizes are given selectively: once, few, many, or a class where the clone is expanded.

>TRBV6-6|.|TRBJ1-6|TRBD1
TGTGCCGCGGGACCGGGACAGAGAAATTCACCCCTCCACTTT
CAAGPGQRNSPLHF
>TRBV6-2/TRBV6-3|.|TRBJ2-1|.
TGTGCCAGCAGTTACTCACTAGCCCCGTCAATGGAGGAGCAGTTCTTC
CASSYSLAPSMEEQFF
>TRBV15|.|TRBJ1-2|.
TGTGCCACCAGCAGCCAGCAGCAGGGTTCTTATGGCTACACCTTC
CATSSQQQGSYGYTF
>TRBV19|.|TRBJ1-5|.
TGTGCCAGTATCGACAGGCCCAATCAGCCCCAGCATTTT
CASIDRPNQPQHF
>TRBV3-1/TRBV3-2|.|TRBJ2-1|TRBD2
TGTGCCAGCAGCCAAGGGCCAGCGGGAGGCTGGGAGCAGTTCTTC
CASSQGPAGGWEQFF
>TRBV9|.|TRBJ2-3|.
TGTGCCAGCAGCGCGTCCGGGGTGGCAGATACGCAGTATTTT
CASSASGVADTQYF
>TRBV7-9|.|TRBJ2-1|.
TGTGCCATTACAGTCGGAGGAGAGCAGTTCTTC
CAITVGGEQFF
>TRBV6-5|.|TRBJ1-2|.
TGTGCCAGCAGGGGCAGGGGCGGTGGCTACACCTTC
CASRGRGGGYTF
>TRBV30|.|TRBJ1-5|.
TGTGCCTGGAGTCGGGGGGATCAGCCCCAGCATTTT
CAWSRGDQPQHF
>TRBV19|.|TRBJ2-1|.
TGTGCCAGTAGTATCGGAACAGGTGAGCAGTTCTTC
CASSIGTGEQFF
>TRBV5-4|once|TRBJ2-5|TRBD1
TGTGCCAGCAGCCGCGGGACAGGAGGCCTTCAAGAGACCCAGTACTTC
CASSRGTGGLQETQYF
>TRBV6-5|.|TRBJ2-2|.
TGTGCCAGTGGTTGGGGGGGGCCGAACACCGGGGAGCTGTTTTTT
CASGWGGPNTGELFF
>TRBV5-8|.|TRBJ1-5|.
TGTGCCAGCAGCTATGGGACAAGCTATCAGCCCCAGCATTTT
CASSYGTSYQPQHF
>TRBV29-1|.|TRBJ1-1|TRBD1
TGCAGCATACGGACAGGACGAACAATGAATACTGAAGCTTTCTTT
CSIRTGRTMNTEAFF
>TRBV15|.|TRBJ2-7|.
TGTGCCACCAGCAGAGATAAGGGGCCTAGCTACGAGCAGTACTTC
CATSRDKGPSYEQYF
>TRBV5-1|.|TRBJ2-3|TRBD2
TGCGCCAGCAGCTCCAAACTAGCGGGGGACACAGATACGCAGTATTTT
CASSSKLAGDTDTQYF
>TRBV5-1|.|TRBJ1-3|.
TGCGCCAGCAGCGGACAGCTCAGAAACACCATATATTTT
CASSGQLRNTIYF
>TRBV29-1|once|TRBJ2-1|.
TGCAGCGTTGAGAGAGGAAACAATGAGCAGTTCTTC
CSVERGNNEQFF
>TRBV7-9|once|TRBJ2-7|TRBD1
TGTGCCAGCAGCCGCCCAGGCCCGGGACAGGCCTCCTACGAGCAGTACTTC
CASSRPGPGQASYEQYF
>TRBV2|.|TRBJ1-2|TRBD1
TGTGCCAGCAGTTCCCGGACAGGGACTGGCTATGGCTACACCTTC
CASSSRTGTGYGYTF
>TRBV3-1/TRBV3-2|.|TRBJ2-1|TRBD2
TGTGCCAGCAGCCAAGACTTTTATGGGGGGAGGGCCGATAATGAGCAGTTCTTC
CASSQDFYGGRADNEQFF